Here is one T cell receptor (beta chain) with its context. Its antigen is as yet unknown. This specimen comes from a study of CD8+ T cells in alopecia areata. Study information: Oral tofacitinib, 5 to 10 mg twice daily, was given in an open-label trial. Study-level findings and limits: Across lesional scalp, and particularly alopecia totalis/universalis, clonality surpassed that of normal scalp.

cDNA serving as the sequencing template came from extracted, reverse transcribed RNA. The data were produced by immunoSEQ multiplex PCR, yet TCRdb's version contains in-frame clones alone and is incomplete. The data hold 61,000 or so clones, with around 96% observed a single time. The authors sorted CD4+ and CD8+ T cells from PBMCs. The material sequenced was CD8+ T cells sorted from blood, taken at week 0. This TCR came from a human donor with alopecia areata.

The CDR3 protein is CASSPEGRGASGNTIYF. In nucleotides, the CDR3 is TGTGCCAGCAGCCCCGAGGGCCGGGGGGCCTCTGGAAACACCATATATTTT. The V call is TRBV7-8, the J call TRBJ1-3; possible D gene TRBD1, 6 bases. Trimming shortened V by 5 bases and J by 0 bases, and 17 bases separated the two germline ends. The CDR3 has 17 amino acids. Germline lookup yields CDR1 SGHVS and CDR2 FQNEAQ.